This TCR beta chain derives from a study of shared clonotypes between healthy human individuals. Findings and limits, study-wide: Sharing of clonotypes among donors was expected to vary with sequencing depth.

CDR3 length: 13 residues. Germline CDR1 is SGHNT and CDR2 is YENEEA. V was clipped by 3 bases and J by 0 bases, with 6 bases between them. Clones were sequenced by immunoSEQ multiplex PCR, and TCRdb holds only the in-frame ones, with some missing. The sample holds approximately 2.5 million clones, roughly 93% seen once. In regard to this clone: The antigen remains undetermined. Other DNA sequences in the same sample also yield this CDR3.

Sequencing used naive CD4+ T cells from PBMCs. Subset here: CD45RA+ positively selected. The sequence derives from a man between 18 and 29 years old in good health. Some clones in this sample may be carry-over from other donors' samples. The rearrangement links TRBV11-3 to TRBJ2-7; a possible D gene is TRBD1 (6 bases). The CDR3 sequence is CASSLDSSYEQYF. The CDR3 region has the DNA TGTGCCAGCAGCTTGGACAGCTCCTACGAGCAGTACTTC.